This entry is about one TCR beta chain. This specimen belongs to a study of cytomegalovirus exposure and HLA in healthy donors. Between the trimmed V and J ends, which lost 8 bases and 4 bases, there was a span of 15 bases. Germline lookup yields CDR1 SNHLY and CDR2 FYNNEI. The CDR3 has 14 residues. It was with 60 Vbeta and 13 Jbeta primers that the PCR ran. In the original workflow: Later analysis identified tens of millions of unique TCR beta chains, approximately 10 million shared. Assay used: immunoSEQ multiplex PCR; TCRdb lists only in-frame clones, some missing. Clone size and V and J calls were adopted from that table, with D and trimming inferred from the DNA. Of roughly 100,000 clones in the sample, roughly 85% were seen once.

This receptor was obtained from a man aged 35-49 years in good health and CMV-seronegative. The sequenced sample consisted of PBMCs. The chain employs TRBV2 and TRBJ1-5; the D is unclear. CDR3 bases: TGTGCCAGCGAGTCCCTGAGAGAGAATCAGCCCCAGCATTTT. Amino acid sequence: CASESLRENQPQHF.